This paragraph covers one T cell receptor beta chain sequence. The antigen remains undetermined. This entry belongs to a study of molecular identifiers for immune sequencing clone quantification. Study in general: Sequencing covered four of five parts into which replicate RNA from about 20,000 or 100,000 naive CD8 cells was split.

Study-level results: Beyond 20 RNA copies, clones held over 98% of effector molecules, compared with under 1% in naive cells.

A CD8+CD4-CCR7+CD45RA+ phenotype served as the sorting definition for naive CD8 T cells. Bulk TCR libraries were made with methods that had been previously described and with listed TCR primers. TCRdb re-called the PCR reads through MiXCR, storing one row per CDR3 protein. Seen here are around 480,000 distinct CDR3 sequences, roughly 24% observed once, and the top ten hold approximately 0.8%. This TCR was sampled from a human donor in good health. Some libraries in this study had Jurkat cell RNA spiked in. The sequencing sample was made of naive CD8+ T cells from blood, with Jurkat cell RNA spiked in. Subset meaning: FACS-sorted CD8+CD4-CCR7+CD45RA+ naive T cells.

CDR3 protein: CASSVPPRNEQFF. The DNA of the CDR3 is TGTGCCAGTAGTGTCCCCCCTCGCAATGAGCAGTTCTTC. This rearrangement joins TRBV19 to TRBJ2-1; D remains unclear. Trimming removed 5 bases at V and 6 bases at J, with 11 bases between. From germline, CDR1 is LNHDA and CDR2 SQIVND (reference sequence). The CDR3 is 13 residues long. Filled out from reference TRBV19 and TRBJ2-1, the complete variable domain reads DGGITQSPKYLFRKEGQNVTLSCEQNLNHDAMYWYRQDPGQGLRLIYYSQIVNDFQKGDIAEGYSVSREKKESFPLTVTSAQKNPTAFYLCASSVPPRNEQFFGPGTRLTVL.